The 3 T cell receptor beta chains in this list originate from one sample, sequenced in a study of breast tumors, draining lymph nodes, adjacent tissues (TCRdb year 2016). Library construction relied on multiplex PCR. The sequencer was an Illumina HiSeq 2000. TCRdb cleaned the public reads at Q25 with fastp, built clones with MiXCR and kept in-frame beta chains. Each CDR3 protein appears once, grouped with its most common genes and DNA. This sample gives 200,000 to 250,000 distinct CDR3 sequences in total; less than 40% of them show up just once. 1.1% to 1.5% of the sample goes to the ten largest clones. The axillary draining lymph nodes of breast cancer patients were the source of the lymph node samples. The material sequenced was axillary lymph node tissue. These receptors were taken from a female donor with breast cancer. Some clones in this sample may be carry-over from other donors' samples.

This clonotype was detected ten times or more. The V and J genes are TRBV6-4 and TRBJ2-3; D possibly corresponds to TRBD2 (6 bases). Germline CDR1 is MRHNA and CDR2 is SNTAGT. Trimming cost V 5 bases and J 4 bases, with 10 bases left between them. CDR3 size: 13 residues. CDR3 in amino acids: CASSRDFSDTQYF. The CDR3 bases are TGTGCCAGCAGTAGGGACTTTTCAGATACGCAGTATTTT.

This clonotype was observed many times. This CDR3 is CASSLASPDTQYF. The DNA of the CDR3 is TGTGCCAGCAGCTTAGCGAGCCCAGATACGCAGTATTTT. The genes are TRBV7-9 and TRBJ2-3; D not certain. Germline CDR1 SEHNR, CDR2 FQNEAQ (reference sequence). The germline V and J ends were trimmed by 0 bases and 4 bases, with 5 bases remaining between them. This CDR3 region has 13 residues.

The V and J genes are TRBV12-3 or TRBV12-4 and TRBJ2-5, with 7 bases lining up with TRBD1. The CDR3 loop spans 15 amino acids. The junction had 8 bases not matched to a gene; V was cut back by 6 bases and J by 1 base. This CDR3 is CASRRDGTAQETQYF. In DNA form, the CDR3 reads TGTGCCAGCAGAAGGGACGGGACAGCCCAAGAGACCCAGTACTTC.